These 9 T cell receptor beta chains share one sample of origin, sequenced in a study of blood T cell repertoires in COVID-19. The method was immunoSEQ multiplex PCR; TCRdb's version includes in-frame clones alone and lacks a portion of them. The top ten hold roughly 3.6% of the sample, which has over 150,000 clones, 76% seen once. Sample: peripheral blood. Every receptor here comes from a woman older than 75 with acute or convalescent COVID-19.

This clone was seen only once. A read error may account for a junction end that differs from germline. The rearrangement links TRBV11-3 to TRBJ2-3; TRBD1 matches 7 bases. The CDR3 covers 14 residues. From germline, CDR1 is SGHNT and CDR2 YENEEA. The CDR3 bases are TGTGCCAGCAGCTTAAGACAGGGCACGGATACGCAGTATTTT. Encoded protein: CASSLRQGTDTQYF.

The chain combines TRBV6-2 or TRBV6-3 with TRBJ1-5, with a possible D match to TRBD1 (6 bases). Trimming cost V 0 bases and J 5 bases, with 8 bases left between them. The germline CDR1 and CDR2 sequences are MNHEY and SVGEGT. The length of the CDR3 is 14 residues. CDR3 amino acids: CASSYSGGHQPQHF. In DNA, the CDR3 is TGTGCCAGCAGTTACTCGGGGGGGCATCAGCCCCAGCATTTT.

The gene calls are TRBV29-1 and TRBJ2-3; D perhaps matches TRBD2 (6 bases). V was trimmed by 4 bases and J by 6 bases, leaving 14 bases between them. The CDR3 is 13 residues long. Germline assignment: CDR1 SQVTM and CDR2 ANQGSEA. The CDR3 bases are TGCAGCGTTGGGAGGGCCCCCCCTGATACGCAGTATTTT. This sequence encodes CSVGRAPPDTQYF.

The V and J genes are TRBV7-9 and TRBJ2-7; D is uncertain. V gave up 1 base and J gave up 6 bases, with 13 bases separating them. The germline CDR1 and CDR2 sequences are SEHNR and FQNEAQ (reference sequence). This CDR3 has 14 amino acids. CDR3 protein: CASSLGTTPLEQYF. Written as DNA, the CDR3 is TGTGCCAGCAGCTTAGGAACCACTCCCCTCGAGCAGTACTTC.

This chain uses TRBV11-3 with TRBJ1-1; 8 bases are a match to TRBD1. The CDR3 runs 14 residues. The V gene's germline CDR1 is SGHNT and CDR2 YENEEA. V lost 6 bases to trimming and J lost 5 bases; unmatched junction nucleotides: 8. DNA of the CDR3: TGTGCCAGCAGTGACAGGGGAGCGGGGACTGAAGCTTTCTTT. Translating gives CASSDRGAGTEAFF. Variable domain in full (rest from reference TRBV11-3 and TRBJ1-1): EAGVVQSPRYKIIEKKQPVAFWCNPISGHNTLYWYLQNLGQGPELLIRYENEEAVDDSQLPKDRFSAERLKGVDSTLKIQPAELGDSAVYLCASSDRGAGTEAFFGQGTRLTVV.

The chain carries TRBV12-5 and TRBJ1-3; 7 positions agree with TRBD1. Trimming took 6 bases from V and 2 from J; bases not matched to a gene: 4. The germline gives CDR1 LGHNT, CDR2 FRNRAP. The CDR3 spans 14 residues. CDR3 nucleotide sequence: TGTGCTAGTGGATTAGGGGGCCCTGGAAACACCATATATTTT. Encoded protein: CASGLGGPGNTIYF.

This chain links TRBV15 with TRBJ1-1, with 9 bases fitting TRBD1. Germline V gene data show CDR1 as LNHNV and CDR2 as YYDKDF (reference sequence). V lost 5 bases, J lost 7 bases, and 8 bases stayed unmatched. This CDR3 is 14 amino acids long. Here the CDR3 DNA reads TGTGCCACCAGCCGCATATTGACAGGGGGTGAAGCTTTCTTT. It translates to CATSRILTGGEAFF.

This clone was recorded a few times. This chain uses TRBV5-1 with TRBJ2-1; D perhaps matches TRBD2 (5 bases). The ends were cut back, 5 bases at V and 1 base at J, with 16 bases in the middle. Looked up from germline, CDR1 is SGHRS and CDR2 is YFSETQ. The CDR3 spans 16 residues. DNA of the CDR3: TGCGCCAGCAGTTCCGGGTTGGGAGCTTCCTACAATGAGCAGTTCTTC. Its translation is CASSSGLGASYNEQFF.

V and J are TRBV5-1 and TRBJ2-1; 10 nucleotides line up with TRBD2. The junction had 18 bases not matched to a gene; V was cut back by 4 bases and J by 8 bases. The length of the CDR3 is 18 residues. Germline values: CDR1 SGHRS, CDR2 YFSETQ. The CDR3 DNA reads TGCGCCAGCAGCACACAGGTTTTAGCGGGAGGCCGGGTCGATGAGCAGTTCTTC. Encoded protein: CASSTQVLAGGRVDEQFF.